This T cell receptor (beta chain) emerged from a study of cytomegalovirus exposure and HLA in healthy donors. This PCR relied on a set of 60 Vbeta primers and 13 Jbeta primers. Profiled with immunoSEQ multiplex PCR; TCRdb holds only in-frame clones, not every one. The table records fewer than 45,000 clones, less than 85% of them present only once. Source material: PBMCs. The sequence came from a woman between 25 and 40 years old in good health and CMV-seropositive.

The CDR3 bases are TGTGCCAGTAGTATACTTCGCCGACAGGGTCTAAACACCGGGGAGCTGTTTTTT. Amino acids: CASSILRRQGLNTGELFF. The V and J genes are TRBV19 and TRBJ2-2, with TRBD1 matching over 7 bases. Per germline, CDR1 LNHDA and CDR2 SQIVND (reference sequence). With V trimmed by 2 bases and J by 2 bases, 11 bases remained unmatched. The CDR3 is 18 amino acids.